This T cell receptor beta chain was identified during a study of blood T cells in healthy people across ages. As concerns this clonotype: The antigen remains unidentified.

Then a second PCR, running about 6 to 12 cycles, was carried out with a sample-barcoded 5' primer and a J-beta primer mix. Every cDNA molecule bore a tag from a template-switch adaptor containing 12 random nucleotides. TCRdb fed the 5' RACE reads into MiXCR, producing one record per CDR3 protein. This sample yields about 1.4 million distinct CDR3 sequences, of which 55% to 75% are seen a single time; about 6.7% belongs to the top ten. All donors came from Russia, were Caucasian and healthy, and spanned ages about 6 to 90. Peripheral blood samples of 9 to 10 milliliters were drawn from each donor. Study-wide findings and caveats: Aged donors had fewer naive CD4+ cells and lower diversity than long-lived donors.

V shed 4 bases and J shed 0 bases, with 7 bases lying between them. The length of the CDR3 is 13 residues. Germline CDR1 DFQATT, CDR2 SNEGSKA (reference sequence). The TCR comes from a man between 18 and 35 years old in good health. Material for sequencing was blood. The chain combines TRBV20-1 with TRBJ2-1; D may be TRBD2 (6 bases). CDR3 coding DNA: TGCAGTGCTACCGGGAGCTCCTACAATGAGCAGTTCTTC. This codes for CSATGSSYNEQFF.